This TCR beta chain was recorded in a study of Graves' ophthalmopathy and Graves' hyperthyroidism. About the study: Peripheral blood collection took place at initial diagnosis, before any treatment. Study-wide results and limits: Blood repertoires reportedly contained most expanded thyroid clonotypes above 0.001 frequency.

PBMCs stemmed from 7.5 to 10 ml of fresh peripheral blood. Concerning this clonotype: The antigen remains unidentified.

The TCR beta CDR3 regions underwent amplification from RNA transcripts. A first-round RT-PCR used HTBI primers, followed by a second-round multiplex PCR. TCRdb redid the calling of the multiplex PCR reads with MiXCR, one entry per CDR3 protein. The sample has around 600,000 distinct CDR3 sequences, just over 40% seen once. The CDR3 is 16 amino acids. The V gene's germline CDR1 is MGHRA and CDR2 YSYEKL. The V end was cut by 4 bases, the J end by 3 bases, with 19 bases between. The chain combines TRBV4-1 with TRBJ2-7; perhaps TRBD2 as D (6 bases). Sequenced: peripheral blood. This clonotype was sampled from an adult man with Graves' ophthalmopathy. This chain's CDR3 is CASSPDWTGAIYEQYF. The CDR3, as DNA: TGCGCCAGCAGCCCAGATTGGACGGGAGCTATCTACGAGCAGTACTTC.